Each of the 13 T cell receptor beta chains below was sequenced from the same sample in a study of PD-1 blockade in classical Hodgkin lymphoma. All patients relapsed after autologous stem cell transplantation, and brentuximab vedotin exposure varied. Repertoires were generated with immunoSEQ multiplex PCR, while TCRdb's copy carries only in-frame clones and drops some. The repertoire holds 40,000 to 65,000 clones, 81% seen once, with roughly 16% in the top ten. Sample: peripheral blood mononuclear cells (PBMCs), taken at baseline. These receptors were obtained from a human donor with classical Hodgkin lymphoma.

The chain carries TRBV11-3 and TRBJ1-1; tentatively, D is TRBD1 (6 bases). Germline V gene lookup returns CDR1 SGHNT and CDR2 YENEEA. The ends were cut back, 6 bases at V and 8 bases at J, with 19 bases in the middle. The CDR3 extends over 14 amino acids. For the CDR3, the DNA is TGTGCCAGCAGATCGAGGGGGGGGAGGAAAGAAGCTTTCTTT. Translated: CASRSRGGRKEAFF.

The table lists this clone with a count of one. The rearrangement uses TRBV19 and TRBJ1-1; D uncertain. The CDR3 is made up of 13 amino acids. Germline-derived CDR1 and CDR2 are LNHDA and SQIVND (reference sequence). Between the trimmed V and J ends, which lost 7 bases and 5 bases, there was a span of 14 bases. The chain's CDR3 is CASKVSVSTEAFF. CDR3 sequence (DNA): TGTGCCAGTAAGGTATCGGTTTCTACTGAAGCTTTCTTT.

Remarks on this clone: The junction and the germline gene differ at one end; a read error may be behind it. This rearrangement joins TRBV7-6 to TRBJ2-1; the match to TRBD2 covers 8 bases. Germline V gene lookup returns CDR1 SGHVS and CDR2 FNYEAQ. This CDR3 is built from 15 residues. The CDR3 protein is CASSIAGPSYNEQFF. The CDR3 DNA is TGTGCCAGCAGCATAGCGGGACCTTCCTACAATGAGCAGTTCTTC.

The V and J genes are TRBV28 and TRBJ2-7; 8 bases match TRBD2. The length of the CDR3 is 15 residues. Germline V gene lookup returns CDR1 MDHEN and CDR2 SYDVKM. V dropped 7 bases and J dropped 2; count of bases not matched to a gene: 10. This chain's CDR3 is CASITTGTSPYEQYF. The CDR3 DNA follows: TGTGCCAGCATAACCACCGGGACTAGTCCCTACGAGCAGTACTTC.

The chain joins TRBV7-8 to TRBJ2-2, with a tentative D call TRBD2 (6 bases). CDR1 SGHVS and CDR2 FQNEAQ come from the germline V gene. CDR3 length: 13 amino acids. DNA of the CDR3: TGTATGGAGGGAGAACCAAACACCGGGGAGCTGTTTTTT. Its protein is CMEGEPNTGELFF.

The CDR3 loop is CASKLWDTQYF. The CDR3 DNA is TGTGCCAGCAAACTGTGGGATACGCAGTATTTT. The chain links TRBV27 to TRBJ2-3; D unresolved. The CDR3 is 11 amino acids. The germline gives CDR1 MNHEY, CDR2 SMNVEV (reference sequence). V lost 7 bases and J 6 bases, leaving 8 bases between the germline ends.

CDR3 protein: CASSLDLMEQSYEQYF. CDR3 bases: TGTGCCAGCAGCTTAGATCTGATGGAACAGTCCTACGAGCAGTACTTC. The chain is built from TRBV11-2 and TRBJ2-7; D not certain. The germline CDR1 and CDR2 sequences are SGHAT and FQNNGV. Trimming removed 0 bases at V and 1 base at J, with 13 bases between. The CDR3 loop spans 16 amino acids.

The chain uses TRBV4-3 and TRBJ1-4, with a possible D match to TRBD1 (5 bases). Germline loops: CDR1 LGHNA, CDR2 YSLEER. The CDR3 spans 15 residues. V was pared by 0 bases and J by 8 bases, with 13 bases between. The CDR3, as DNA: TGCGCCAGCAGCCAAGAAGAGAAGGGACGAGAAAAACTGTTTTTT. As protein: CASSQEEKGREKLFF.

The rearrangement joins TRBV6-5 to TRBJ2-7, with D unclear. Between the trimmed V and J ends, which lost 0 bases and 9 bases, there was a span of 9 bases. The germline CDR1 and CDR2 sequences are MNHEY and SVGAGI. This CDR3 is 12 amino acids long. The CDR3 protein is CASSYSTAGQYF. The CDR3 nucleotides read TGTGCCAGCAGTTACTCGACTGCAGGGCAGTACTTC.

The gene calls are TRBV5-6 and TRBJ1-4; 11 positions match TRBD1. Losses at the gene ends were 0 bases for V and 8 bases for J; bases not matched to a gene: 6. Germline V gene lookup returns CDR1 SGHDT and CDR2 YYEEEE. CDR3 size: 16 residues. The DNA for the CDR3 is TGTGCCAGCAGCTTGGTGGGGACAGGGGGACGAGAAAAACTGTTTTTT. It translates to CASSLVGTGGREKLFF.

This clone was recorded once. The chain carries TRBV2 and TRBJ2-2, with D perhaps TRBD2 (7 bases). V was pared by 6 bases and J by 0 bases, with 11 bases between. Per germline, CDR1 SNHLY and CDR2 FYNNEI. This CDR3 contains 15 residues. CDR3 sequence: CASSTGGANTGELFF. The DNA for the CDR3 is TGTGCCAGCAGCACGGGGGGCGCGAACACCGGGGAGCTGTTTTTT.

The J gene is TRBJ2-1, the V gene TRBV5-6; maybe TRBD2 (6 bases). V lost 4 bases and J lost 6, with 11 bases in between. This CDR3 has 13 amino acids. CDR1 SGHDT and CDR2 YYEEEE come from the germline V gene. This chain's CDR3 is CASSRDFSNEQFF. For the CDR3, the DNA is TGTGCCAGCAGCCGGGACTTTAGCAATGAGCAGTTCTTC.

The chain combines TRBV27 with TRBJ2-1, with 9 bases fitting TRBD2. The trim removed 1 base at V and 3 bases at J, leaving 25 bases unmatched. The CDR3 extends over 23 amino acids. Germline values: CDR1 MNHEY, CDR2 SMNVEV (reference sequence). The DNA of the CDR3 is TGTGCCAGCAGTTTATTCTGGGGAATAGCGGGAGCGGGCACCACCCGGGGCTACAATGAGCAGTTCTTC. It specifies CASSLFWGIAGAGTTRGYNEQFF.